Given below is one T cell receptor (beta chain) in context. The antigen remains undetermined. This specimen comes from a study of TIL therapy for anti-PD-1-resistant metastatic lung cancer. As for the study in general: A few tumors were EGFR-mutant and two were ALK-rearranged. Tumors carried a median about 1.5 non-synonymous mutations per megabase. Study conclusions and caveats: Treatment-naive, never-smoker and oncogene-addicted patients were overrepresented in this highly selected cohort.

The CDR3 runs 15 residues. With V trimmed by 0 bases and J by 5 bases, 0 bases remained unmatched. Germline CDR1 SGHRS, CDR2 YFSETQ. The libraries were made with immunoSEQ v3. Libraries were sequenced to approximately 2 million read pairs (survey) or roughly 4.5-6.5 million (deep). This table comes from immunoSEQ multiplex PCR, and its TCRdb copy is limited to in-frame clones, with some not included. This sample has 50,000 to 70,000 clones, with about 69% found just once. Time point: pre-treatment sample, taken before nivolumab and TIL therapy. The input for sequencing was blood, taken at baseline. The receptor's source is a person between 25 and 79 years old with non-small cell lung cancer. The V call is TRBV5-1, the J call TRBJ1-6; 9 positions match TRBD1. The CDR3 nucleotides are TGCGCCAGCAGCTTGGGGGACAGGGATAATTCACCCCTCCACTTT. Protein product: CASSLGDRDNSPLHF.